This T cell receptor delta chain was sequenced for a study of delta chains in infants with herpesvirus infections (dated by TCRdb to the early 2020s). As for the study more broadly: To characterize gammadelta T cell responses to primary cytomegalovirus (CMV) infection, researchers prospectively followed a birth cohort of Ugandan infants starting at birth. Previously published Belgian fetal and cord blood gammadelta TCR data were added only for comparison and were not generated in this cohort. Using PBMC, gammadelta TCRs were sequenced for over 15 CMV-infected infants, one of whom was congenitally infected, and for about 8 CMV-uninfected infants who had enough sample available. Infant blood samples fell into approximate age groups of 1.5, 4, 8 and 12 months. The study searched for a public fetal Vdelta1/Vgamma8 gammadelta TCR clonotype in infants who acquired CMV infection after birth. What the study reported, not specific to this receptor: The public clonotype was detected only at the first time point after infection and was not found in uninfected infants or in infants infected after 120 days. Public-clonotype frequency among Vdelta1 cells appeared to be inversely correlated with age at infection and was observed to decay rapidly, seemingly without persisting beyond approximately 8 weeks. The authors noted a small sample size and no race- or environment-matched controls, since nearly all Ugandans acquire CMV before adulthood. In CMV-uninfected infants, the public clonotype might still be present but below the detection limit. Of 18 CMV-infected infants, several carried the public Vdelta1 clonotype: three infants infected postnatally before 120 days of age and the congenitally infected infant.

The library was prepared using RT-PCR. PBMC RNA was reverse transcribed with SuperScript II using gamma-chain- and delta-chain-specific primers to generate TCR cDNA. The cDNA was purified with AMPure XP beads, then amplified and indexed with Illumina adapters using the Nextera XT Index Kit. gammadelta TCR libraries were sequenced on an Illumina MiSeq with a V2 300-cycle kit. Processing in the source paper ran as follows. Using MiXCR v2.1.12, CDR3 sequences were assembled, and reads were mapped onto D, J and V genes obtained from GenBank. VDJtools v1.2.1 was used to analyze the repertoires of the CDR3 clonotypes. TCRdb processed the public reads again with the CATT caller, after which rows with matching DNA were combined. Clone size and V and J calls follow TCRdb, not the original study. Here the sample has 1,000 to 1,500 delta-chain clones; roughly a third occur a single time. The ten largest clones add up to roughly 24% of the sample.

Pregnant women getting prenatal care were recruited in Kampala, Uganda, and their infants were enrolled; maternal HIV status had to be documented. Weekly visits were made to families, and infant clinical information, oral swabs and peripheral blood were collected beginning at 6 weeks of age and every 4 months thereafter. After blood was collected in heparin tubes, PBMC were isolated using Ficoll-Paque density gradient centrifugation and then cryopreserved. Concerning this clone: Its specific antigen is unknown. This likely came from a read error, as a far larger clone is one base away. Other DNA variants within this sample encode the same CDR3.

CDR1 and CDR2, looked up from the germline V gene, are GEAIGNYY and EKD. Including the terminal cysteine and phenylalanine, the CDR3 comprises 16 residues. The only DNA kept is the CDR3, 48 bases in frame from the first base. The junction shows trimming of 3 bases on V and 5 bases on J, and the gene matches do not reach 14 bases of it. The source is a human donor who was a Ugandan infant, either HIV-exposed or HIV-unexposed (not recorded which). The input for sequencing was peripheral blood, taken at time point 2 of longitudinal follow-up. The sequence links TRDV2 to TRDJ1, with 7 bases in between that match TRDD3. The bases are TGTGCCTGTGACCCAAGAGGGGGATTCGGCACTGATAAACTCATCTTT. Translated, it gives CACDPRGGFGTDKLIF.